The 17 T cell receptor beta chains in this list originate from one sample, sequenced in a study of blood T cell repertoires in COVID-19. Generated by immunoSEQ multiplex PCR, the TCRdb table keeps only in-frame clones and is missing some. The sample shows approximately 160,000 clones, roughly 83% of them seen only once. The sequenced sample consisted of peripheral blood. Receptor source: a woman in her sixties with acute or convalescent COVID-19.

The chain uses TRBV30 and TRBJ2-3; 14 bases are shared with TRBD2. The V gene's germline CDR1 is GTSNPN and CDR2 SVGIG (reference sequence). This CDR3 comprises 15 residues. With 8 bases clipped from V and 2 bases from J, the junction kept 6 bases outside the gene matches. Written as DNA, the CDR3 is TGTGCCCGGACTAGCGGGGGGCCTACCACAGATACGCAGTATTTT. It encodes CARTSGGPTTDTQYF.

The chain combines TRBV24-1 with TRBJ2-2, with 8 bases aligning to TRBD2. The junction had 10 bases not matched to a gene; V was cut back by 7 bases and J by 4 bases. Looked up from germline, CDR1 is KGHDR and CDR2 is SFDVKD. CDR3 length equals 16 residues. CDR3 protein: CATSQTGTSVTGELFF. Written as DNA, the CDR3 is TGTGCCACCAGCCAGACCGGGACTAGTGTCACCGGGGAGCTGTTTTTT.

The chain couples TRBV18 to TRBJ1-3; D gene ambiguous. V lost 3 bases and J 0 bases, leaving 6 bases between the germline ends. Germline values: CDR1 KGHSH, CDR2 LQKENI. This CDR3 has 14 residues. This chain's CDR3 is CASSPASSGNTIYF. CDR3 coding DNA: TGTGCCAGCTCACCCGCGAGCTCTGGAAACACCATATATTTT. The variable domain in full, completed from reference TRBV18 and TRBJ1-3, reads NAGVMQNPRHLVRRRGQEARLRCSPMKGHSHVYWYRQLPEEGLKFMVYLQKENIIDESGMPKERFSAEFPKEGPSILRIQQVVRGDSAAYFCASSPASSGNTIYFGEGSWLTVV.

CDR3 region: CAWSPRVQETQYF. CDR3 bases: TGTGCCTGGAGTCCCCGGGTCCAAGAGACCCAGTACTTC. This chain joins TRBV30 and TRBJ2-5; D is uncertain. The germline V gene encodes CDR1 GTSNPN and CDR2 SVGIG (reference sequence). The CDR3 extends over 13 amino acids. V was pared by 2 bases and J by 1 base, with 8 bases between.

This rearrangement joins TRBV29-1 to TRBJ2-2; tentative D call: TRBD1 (5 bases). This CDR3 contains 16 residues. Germline V gene data show CDR1 as SQVTM and CDR2 as ANQGSEA. Trimming took off 1 base at V and 7 bases at J, with 19 bases between the two ends. For the CDR3, the DNA is TGCAGCGTTGAAGCCCCTAGTAACAGGTATATCGGGGAGCTGTTTTTT. Residues: CSVEAPSNRYIGELFF.

The chain is built from TRBV7-2 and TRBJ2-7, with a weak D call TRBD1 (7 bases). The CDR3 extends over 15 amino acids. V shed 1 base and J shed 2 bases, with 12 bases lying between them. CDR1 and CDR2 from the germline V gene are SGHTA and FQGNSA. The CDR3 loop reads CASSLGQGGPYEQYF. The CDR3 DNA reads TGTGCCAGCAGCTTAGGGCAGGGGGGTCCCTACGAGCAGTACTTC. The variable domain in full, completed from reference TRBV7-2 and TRBJ2-7, reads GAGVSQSPSNKVTEKGKDVELRCDPISGHTALYWYRQSLGQGLEFLIYFQGNSAPDKSGLPSDRFSAERTGGSVSTLTIQRTQQEDSAVYLCASSLGQGGPYEQYFGPGTRLTVT.

The V gene is TRBV6-5, the J gene TRBJ2-4; TRBD2 matches 7 bases. J gave up 5 bases and V 0 bases, and 1 base lay outside the gene matches. CDR3 length: 14 amino acids. Germline CDR1 is MNHEY and CDR2 is SVGAGI. As DNA, the CDR3 is TGTGCCAGCAGTTACTCAGGGAGGGAAAACATTCAGTACTTC. Encoded protein: CASSYSGRENIQYF.

J is TRBJ1-2 and V is TRBV5-1; D possibly corresponds to TRBD1 (5 bases). V lost 2 bases to trimming and J lost 3 bases, with 8 bases between them. Germline CDR1 and CDR2: SGHRS and YFSETQ. The CDR3 is made up of 13 amino acids. The chain's CDR3 is CASSLKGDYGYTF. The CDR3 bases are TGCGCCAGCAGCTTAAAAGGGGACTATGGCTACACCTTC.

The chain joins TRBV5-1 to TRBJ2-7, with a possible D match to TRBD1 (8 bases). The length of the CDR3 is 15 residues. The V end lost 3 bases, the J end lost 3 bases, and 16 bases lay between the germline ends. Per the germline V gene, CDR1 is SGHRS and CDR2 is YFSETQ. In DNA form, the CDR3 reads TGCGCCAGCAGCTCAGGACAGGGAGGGTTCTACGAGCAGTACTTC. Translated: CASSSGQGGFYEQYF.

This clone was picked up a small number of times. The V and J genes are TRBV2 and TRBJ2-5; 8 positions match TRBD1. The germline gives CDR1 SNHLY, CDR2 FYNNEI. The CDR3 has 13 residues. V dropped 7 bases and J dropped 4; count of bases not matched to a gene: 5. The CDR3 DNA reads as TGTGCCAGCACCCAGGGGGCTGGAGAGACCCAGTACTTC. This gives the protein CASTQGAGETQYF.

The chain couples TRBV15 to TRBJ2-3; a weak D match, TRBD1 (6 bases). Trimming took off 3 bases at V and 0 bases at J, with 13 bases between the two ends. CDR3 length: 16 residues. The germline CDR1 and CDR2 sequences are LNHNV and YYDKDF (reference sequence). The CDR3 loop reads CATSRGAGLSTDTQYF. As DNA, the CDR3 is TGTGCCACCAGCAGGGGGGCCGGTCTAAGCACAGATACGCAGTATTTT.

This sequence joins TRBV7-9 and TRBJ1-3, with D possibly matching TRBD1 (5 bases). The CDR3 consists of 17 residues. CDR1 and CDR2 (germline): SEHNR, FQNEAQ (reference sequence). Trimming took 1 base from V and 0 from J, leaving 13 bases between them. The DNA for the CDR3 is TGTGCCAGCAGCTTAGGATCGTCAGGGCCCTCTGGAAACACCATATATTTT. Protein sequence: CASSLGSSGPSGNTIYF.

The rearrangement joins TRBV19 to TRBJ2-1; 7 bases map to TRBD2. After removal of 7 bases from V and 4 bases from J, the junction contained 10 bases not matched to a gene. This CDR3 spans 15 amino acids. Germline assignment: CDR1 LNHDA and CDR2 SQIVND (reference sequence). CDR3 region: CASTQGGVRYNEQFF. The CDR3 nucleotides read TGTGCCAGTACCCAGGGAGGGGTGAGGTACAATGAGCAGTTCTTC.

The genes are TRBV7-6 and TRBJ2-7, with TRBD2 matching 10 bases. In germline, CDR1 is SGHVS, CDR2 FNYEAQ. The CDR3 has 15 residues. V gave up 3 bases and J gave up 3 bases; unmatched junction bases: 5. The CDR3 loop is CASSFTSGEIYEQYF. The CDR3 nucleotides are TGTGCCAGCAGCTTTACTAGCGGGGAGATCTACGAGCAGTACTTC.

The chain recombines TRBV19 with TRBJ1-1, with D possibly being TRBD1 (6 bases). This CDR3 spans 15 amino acids. V was pared by 8 bases and J by 3 bases, with 19 bases between. In germline, CDR1 is LNHDA, CDR2 SQIVND (reference sequence). CDR3 in amino acids: CASGLRGYRDTEAFF. The CDR3, as DNA: TGTGCCAGTGGTCTTCGGGGTTACAGGGACACTGAAGCTTTCTTT. The full variable domain, completed using reference TRBV19 and TRBJ1-1, is DGGITQSPKYLFRKEGQNVTLSCEQNLNHDAMYWYRQDPGQGLRLIYYSQIVNDFQKGDIAEGYSVSREKKESFPLTVTSAQKNPTAFYLCASGLRGYRDTEAFFGQGTRLTVV.

The chain employs TRBV7-8 and TRBJ2-5; unclear D gene. This CDR3 comprises 13 residues. V lost 1 base to trimming and J lost 1 base, with 4 bases between them. Germline lookup yields CDR1 SGHVS and CDR2 FQNEAQ. CDR3 in DNA: TGTGCCAGCAGCTTAGACTCCCAAGAGACCCAGTACTTC. This sequence encodes CASSLDSQETQYF.

This chain links TRBV4-1 with TRBJ2-7; 10 bases map to TRBD1. From germline, CDR1 is MGHRA and CDR2 YSYEKL. The CDR3 runs to 15 residues. The trim removed 0 bases at V and 12 bases at J, leaving 11 bases unmatched. The CDR3 nucleotides read TGCGCCAGCAGCCAAGAAGGGACAGGGGCTTCTGTTAGGTACTTC. It codes for CASSQEGTGASVRYF.